This T cell receptor beta chain originates from a study of blood T cell repertoires in COVID-19. Study background: The origin of the acute and convalescent COVID-19 samples was the United States, Italy and Spain. Sample material is recorded as cDNA or gDNA derived from T cells, B-cell-depleted T cells, or PBMCs.

In the study's own analysis: By means of reference gene primer amplification, nucleated cell counts were estimated. TCRdb's table, derived via immunoSEQ multiplex PCR, lists solely in-frame clones and lacks some. Clonal size and the V and J genes are those of that table, whereas D and trimming came from the DNA. This table holds some 200,000 clones, 65% to 85% found once. Participant reports of clinical history set cohort assignment. V lost 1 base and J lost 0; bases outside the gene matches: 3. CDR3 length: 16 amino acids. Germline V gives CDR1 LNHDA, CDR2 SQIVND (reference sequence). Source material: PBMCs or T cells enriched from blood (not recorded which). The V gene is TRBV19, the J gene TRBJ2-3, with 8 bases that match TRBD2. This sequence was found in a woman aged 40-49 years with acute COVID-19. As DNA, the CDR3 is TGTGCCAGTAGTATAGGTTCTAGCGGGAGCACAGATACGCAGTATTTT. This gives the protein CASSIGSSGSTDTQYF.